One T cell receptor (beta chain) is described in this entry. The antigen is not known. These data come from a study of Ad26.COV2.S vaccination and SARS-CoV-2 variants. As for the study in general: The COV1001 Ad26.COV2.S trial arm included the donor. The vaccine Ad26.COV2.S was put into the muscle once, or twice with 56 days between. Study outcomes and limitations: The study found higher spike-specific TCR breadth in vaccine than placebo recipients.

Produced via immunoSEQ multiplex PCR; TCRdb's table is partial and in-frame only. The sample carries about 350,000 clones, roughly nine tenths recorded once. Treatment of the sample: some 19 received Ad26.COV2.S at low or high dose, single or two shots; a few received placebo; per-sample allocation not given. The samples date from day 63 after the first vaccine or placebo injection. The vaccine antigen was prefusion-stabilized Wuhan SARS-CoV-2 spike. Germline V CDR1 and CDR2: SGHNT, YENEEA. J gave up 4 bases and V 3 bases, and 6 bases lay outside the gene matches. CDR3 length equals 17 residues. J is TRBJ2-1 and V is TRBV11-3; 13 bases line up with TRBD2. The TCR originated in a person between 18 and 60 years old who received the Ad26.COV2.S COVID-19 vaccine or a placebo. Sequences were derived from peripheral blood, sampled in a trial of Ad26.COV2.S vaccine versus placebo. The CDR3 DNA follows: TGTGCCAGCAGCTTTTCCGGGACTAGCGGGATATACAATGAGCAGTTCTTC. Its translation: CASSFSGTSGIYNEQFF.